What follows are 20 T cell receptor beta chains derived from one specimen sequenced in a study of T cells in localized non-small cell lung cancer. The protocol was immunoSEQ multiplex PCR, while the TCRdb copy is restricted to in-frame clones and leaves out a portion. The table records roughly 26,000 clones, approximately 86% of them present only once. The source was peripheral blood, collected before any cancer treatment. The receptors originated from a female donor older than 55 with stage II squamous cell lung carcinoma.

The chain uses TRBV19 and TRBJ2-5; D perhaps matches TRBD2 (6 bases). This CDR3 is built from 15 residues. Germline V gene data show CDR1 as LNHDA and CDR2 as SQIVND (reference sequence). With 3 bases removed from V and 7 bases from J, the gap between germline ends came to 18 bases. The CDR3 coding sequence is TGTGCCAGTAGTATTCGAAGACTCGAGGGAGGGACCCAGTACTTC. Its protein product is CASSIRRLEGGTQYF.

The chain has TRBV14 and TRBJ1-1, with a weak D call TRBD1 (6 bases). CDR3 length: 14 amino acids. The germline V gene encodes CDR1 SGHDN and CDR2 FVKESK. The ends were cut back, 6 bases at V and 3 bases at J, with 14 bases in the middle. CDR3 region: CASSDGGVDTEAFF. CDR3 nucleotides: TGTGCCAGCAGTGATGGGGGCGTGGACACTGAAGCTTTCTTT.

This rearrangement joins TRBV7-8 to TRBJ1-5; 7 bases map to TRBD1. From germline, CDR1 is SGHVS and CDR2 FQNEAQ. The CDR3 contains 16 residues. Unmatched junction bases numbered 8, after V lost 4 bases and J lost 2 bases. CDR3 amino acids: CASSWGGGGGNQPQHF. The CDR3 coding sequence is TGTGCCAGCAGCTGGGGAGGAGGGGGCGGCAATCAGCCCCAGCATTTT. The full variable domain, rest sourced from reference TRBV7-8 and TRBJ1-5, is GAGVSQSPRYKVAKRGQDVALRCDPISGHVSLFWYQQALGQGPEFLTYFQNEAQLDKSGLPSDRFFAERPEGSVSTLKIQRTQQEDSAVYLCASSWGGGGGNQPQHFGDGTRLSIL.

CDR3 protein: CASSLSGFGVDTEAFF. CDR3 DNA sequence: TGTGCCAGCAGTTTATCCGGGTTTGGAGTCGACACTGAAGCTTTCTTT. J is TRBJ1-1 and V is TRBV28; D remains ambiguous. V was cut by 1 base and J by 3 bases, with 15 bases left in between. Germline-derived CDR1 and CDR2 are MDHEN and SYDVKM. This CDR3 region has 16 residues. The variable domain in full, with the rest retrieved from reference TRBV28 and TRBJ1-1, is DVKVTQSSRYLVKRTGEKVFLECVQDMDHENMFWYRQDPGLGLRLIYFSYDVKMKEKGDIPEGYSVSREKKERFSLILESASTNQTSMYLCASSLSGFGVDTEAFFGQGTRLTVV.

The rearrangement links TRBV29-1 to TRBJ2-3; D unclear. The germline V gene encodes CDR1 SQVTM and CDR2 ANQGSEA. The V end lost 5 bases, the J end lost 3 bases, and 6 bases lay between the germline ends. This CDR3 contains 11 residues. The CDR3 spells CSVRRTDTQYF. The CDR3 DNA is TGCAGCGTTCGCAGGACAGATACGCAGTATTTT.

The rearrangement joins TRBV5-4 to TRBJ1-1, with 7 nucleotides matching TRBD1. V lost 4 bases to trimming and J lost 1 base; unmatched junction nucleotides: 4. CDR3 length equals 14 residues. The V gene's germline CDR1 is SGHNT and CDR2 YYREEE (reference sequence). CDR3 in amino acids: CASSEDRTNTEAFF. For the CDR3, the DNA is TGTGCCAGCAGCGAGGACAGGACGAACACTGAAGCTTTCTTT.

The CDR3 loop reads CASSQALRANVLTF. The CDR3 DNA reads TGCGCCAGCAGTCAGGCTTTGAGGGCCAACGTCCTGACTTTC. The rearrangement links TRBV4-1 to TRBJ2-6; D gene ambiguous. Trimming took off 6 bases at V and 5 bases at J, with 11 bases between the two ends. The germline V gene encodes CDR1 MGHRA and CDR2 YSYEKL. CDR3 length: 14 residues.

V is TRBV28 and J is TRBJ1-2, with a weak D call TRBD1 (6 bases). The V gene lost 4 bases and the J gene lost 3 bases, with 9 bases spanning the gap. Germline CDR1 reads MDHEN; CDR2 reads SYDVKM. The CDR3 runs 13 residues. The CDR3 spells CASSSDSYYGYTF. The CDR3 region has the DNA TGTGCCAGCAGTTCGGACAGCTACTATGGCTACACCTTC.

V usage is TRBV30 and J usage is TRBJ1-3; the D is unclear. CDR3 size: 13 residues. Trimming took off 5 bases at V and 4 bases at J, with 12 bases between the two ends. Germline CDR1 GTSNPN, CDR2 SVGIG (reference sequence). The CDR3 DNA sequence: TGTGCCTGGTCTAAGGGCGACGGAAACACCATATATTTT. It is translated as CAWSKGDGNTIYF.

The chain is built from TRBV19 and TRBJ2-5; maybe TRBD2 (5 bases). CDR3 length equals 15 residues. V was clipped by 5 bases and J by 3 bases, with 16 bases between them. Germline V gives CDR1 LNHDA, CDR2 SQIVND (reference sequence). Here the CDR3 DNA reads TGTGCCAGTAGTCGACCTGACCGGGGTGAAGAGACCCAGTACTTC. Translated: CASSRPDRGEETQYF.

The chain has TRBV5-4 and TRBJ1-2, with D possibly being TRBD1 (5 bases). The germline CDR1 and CDR2 sequences are SGHNT and YYREEE (reference sequence). The CDR3 has 14 residues. V was shortened by 4 bases and J by 2 bases, with 12 bases between the two germline ends. DNA of the CDR3: TGTGCCAGCAGCACCCGGACACCGAACTATGGCTACACCTTC. It codes for CASSTRTPNYGYTF. The complete variable domain, with remaining parts taken from reference TRBV5-4 and TRBJ1-2, reads ETGVTQSPTHLIKTRGQQVTLRCSSQSGHNTVSWYQQALGQGPQFIFQYYREEENGRGNFPPRFSGLQFPNYSSELNVNALELDDSALYLCASSTRTPNYGYTFGSGTRLTVV.

This sequence joins TRBV7-9 and TRBJ1-5; 7 positions match TRBD1. Germline CDR1 reads SEHNR; CDR2 reads FQNEAQ (reference sequence). The V gene end was trimmed by 4 bases and the J gene end by 0 bases; junction bases not matched to a gene: 6. This CDR3 is built from 16 residues. The CDR3 bases are TGTGCCAGCAGCTCCAGGGGGTGGAGTAGCAATCAGCCCCAGCATTTT. Amino acid sequence: CASSSRGWSSNQPQHF.

This clone was found a few times. V and J are TRBV7-9 and TRBJ2-3; no reliable D call. The CDR3 consists of 11 residues. Trimming left V 7 bases short and J 6 bases short, with 8 bases between. CDR1 and CDR2 (germline): SEHNR, FQNEAQ (reference sequence). The CDR3 coding sequence is TGTGCCAGCACCCCGAGGGATACGCAGTATTTT. This translates into CASTPRDTQYF. Full variable domain (remainder filled in from reference TRBV7-9 and TRBJ2-3): DTGVSQNPRHKITKRGQNVTFRCDPISEHNRLYWYRQTLGQGPEFLTYFQNEAQLEKSRLLSDRFSAERPKGSFSTLEIQRTEQGDSAMYLCASTPRDTQYFGPGTRLTVL.

The J gene is TRBJ2-1, the V gene TRBV30; 7 nucleotides line up with TRBD2. The CDR3 spans 16 residues. Germline V gene data show CDR1 as GTSNPN and CDR2 as SVGIG (reference sequence). J was trimmed by 3 bases and V by 2 bases; bases with no gene match: 10. CDR3 sequence (DNA): TGTGCCTGGAGTCCGATTCTAGCGGTGGGCTACAATGAGCAGTTCTTC. This gives the protein CAWSPILAVGYNEQFF.

The chain links TRBV28 to TRBJ1-1, with D uncertain. Trimming stripped 2 bases from V and 1 base from J, with 11 bases between. CDR1 MDHEN and CDR2 SYDVKM come from the germline V gene. The CDR3 spans 15 residues. As DNA, the CDR3 is TGTGCCAGCAGTTTACCCCGGGGAGGGAACACTGAAGCTTTCTTT. Translating it yields CASSLPRGGNTEAFF.

This clone has only a few counts. The chain couples TRBV19 to TRBJ1-5, with unresolved D. The CDR3 runs to 15 residues. Trimming left V 7 bases short and J 0 bases short, with 13 bases between. CDR1 LNHDA and CDR2 SQIVND come from the germline V gene (reference sequence). The chain's CDR3 is CASKNSHYSNQPQHF. For the CDR3, the DNA is TGTGCCAGTAAAAACAGTCATTATAGCAATCAGCCCCAGCATTTT.

The chain recombines TRBV27 with TRBJ2-5; 7 bases are shared with TRBD2. Germline CDR1 reads MNHEY; CDR2 reads SMNVEV (reference sequence). Losses at the gene ends were 5 bases for V and 5 bases for J; bases not matched to a gene: 8. The CDR3 covers 14 residues. This CDR3 is CASSMWQGGETQYF. The CDR3 coding sequence is TGTGCCAGCAGTATGTGGCAGGGAGGGGAGACCCAGTACTTC.

CDR3 DNA sequence: TGTGCCAGCAGTTCCCCGACAGGAAGATATAATTCACCCCTCCACTTT. Translated: CASSSPTGRYNSPLHF. The chain couples TRBV28 to TRBJ1-6; weak D call: TRBD1 (6 bases). The ends were cut back, 4 bases at V and 4 bases at J, with 14 bases in the middle. The length of the CDR3 is 16 residues. Germline values: CDR1 MDHEN, CDR2 SYDVKM.

This chain links TRBV7-9 with TRBJ2-1; D ambiguous. The length of the CDR3 is 13 residues. Germline values: CDR1 SEHNR, CDR2 FQNEAQ (reference sequence). Deletions cut 3 bases from V and 9 bases from J, with 12 bases between. The CDR3 sequence: CASSFTGDGEQFF. In nucleotides, the CDR3 is TGTGCCAGCAGCTTTACCGGTGACGGTGAGCAGTTCTTC.

In this sample, this clone turned up once. In DNA, the CDR3 is TGTGCCAGCACCCGACAGGGAGCGGGTAACACTGAAGCTTTCTTT. Amino acids: CASTRQGAGNTEAFF. V usage is TRBV27 and J usage is TRBJ1-1; 7 bases match TRBD1. CDR1 is MNHEY and CDR2 is SMNVEV in the germline V gene (reference sequence). V lost 7 bases and J lost 2; bases outside the gene matches: 10. The CDR3 length is 15 residues.